The 7 T cell receptor beta chains presented below share a single source sample, sequenced in a study of blood T cell repertoires in COVID-19. TCRdb's table, derived via immunoSEQ multiplex PCR, lists solely in-frame clones and lacks some. The sample contains around 140,000 clones, around 81% of which appear only once. Sequences were obtained from peripheral blood. The receptors stem from a woman aged 55-70 years with active or convalescent COVID-19.

The gene calls are TRBV5-6 and TRBJ2-3; TRBD1 agrees at 10 bases. V dropped 4 bases and J dropped 1; count of bases not matched to a gene: 6. This CDR3 region has 16 residues. Germline lookup yields CDR1 SGHDT and CDR2 YYEEEE. CDR3 sequence reads: CASSRDRGWGTDTQYF. The CDR3 coding sequence is TGTGCCAGCAGCCGGGACAGGGGATGGGGCACAGATACGCAGTATTTT.

This clone was observed many times. The chain links TRBV19 to TRBJ1-1, with 12 positions matching TRBD1. With V trimmed by 8 bases and J by 1 base, 5 bases remained unmatched. The CDR3 is 15 residues long. Germline CDR1 LNHDA, CDR2 SQIVND (reference sequence). Here the CDR3 reads CASRDRGLRNTEAFF. CDR3 DNA sequence: TGTGCCAGTCGGGACAGGGGGCTTAGGAACACTGAAGCTTTCTTT.

This sequence joins TRBV2 and TRBJ1-1, with 8 bases matching TRBD1. The germline V gene has CDR1 SNHLY and CDR2 FYNNEI. The CDR3 loop spans 12 amino acids. V shed 9 bases and J 4 bases; nucleotides not matched to a gene: 4. The CDR3 loop is CARTGVSTEAFF. CDR3 DNA sequence: TGTGCCAGGACAGGGGTAAGCACTGAAGCTTTCTTT.

The chain links TRBV11-2 to TRBJ1-6; unclear D gene. This CDR3 has 15 amino acids. V was clipped by 1 base and J by 7 bases, with 11 bases between them. Germline CDR1 is SGHAT and CDR2 is FQNNGV. The CDR3 protein is CASSLVVGTNSPLHF. CDR3 bases: TGTGCCAGCAGCTTAGTGGTGGGCACCAATTCACCCCTCCACTTT.

The V call is TRBV6-5, the J call TRBJ2-3; maybe TRBD2 (5 bases). V was clipped by 6 bases and J by 1 base, with 5 bases between them. CDR1 and CDR2 (germline): MNHEY, SVGAGI. The CDR3 runs 12 residues. DNA for the CDR3: TGTGCCAGCAGAGCGGGCACAGATACGCAGTATTTT. This codes for CASRAGTDTQYF.

This clone was counted between two and nine times. The chain has TRBV19 and TRBJ2-5, with TRBD1 matching over 7 bases. Germline loops: CDR1 LNHDA, CDR2 SQIVND (reference sequence). The CDR3 has 13 amino acids. Unmatched junction bases numbered 2, after V lost 5 bases and J lost 2 bases. The CDR3 is CASSRTGQETQYF. The CDR3 region has the DNA TGTGCCAGTAGTCGGACAGGTCAAGAGACCCAGTACTTC.

The chain uses TRBV10-2 and TRBJ2-7, with 8 bases aligning to TRBD1. The germline V gene has CDR1 WSHSY and CDR2 SAAADI. The CDR3 is made up of 15 amino acids. V was clipped by 2 bases and J by 2 bases; unmatched bases: 5. CDR3 loop: CASSERTGGPYEQYF. CDR3 sequence (DNA): TGCGCCAGCAGTGAGAGAACAGGGGGGCCCTACGAGCAGTACTTC.